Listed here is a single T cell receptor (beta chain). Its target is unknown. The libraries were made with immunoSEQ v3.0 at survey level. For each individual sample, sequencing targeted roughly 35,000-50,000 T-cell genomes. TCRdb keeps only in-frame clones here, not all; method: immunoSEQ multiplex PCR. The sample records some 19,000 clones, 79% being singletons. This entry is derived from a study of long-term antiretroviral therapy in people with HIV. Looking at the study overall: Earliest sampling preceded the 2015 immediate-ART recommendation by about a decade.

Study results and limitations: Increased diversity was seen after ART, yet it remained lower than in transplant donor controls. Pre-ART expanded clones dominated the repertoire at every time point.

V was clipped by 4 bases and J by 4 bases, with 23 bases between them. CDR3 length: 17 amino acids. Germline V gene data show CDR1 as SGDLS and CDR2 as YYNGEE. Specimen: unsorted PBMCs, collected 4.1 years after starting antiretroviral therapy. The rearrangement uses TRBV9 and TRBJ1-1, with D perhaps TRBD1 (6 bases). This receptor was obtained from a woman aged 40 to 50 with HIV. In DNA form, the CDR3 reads TGTGCCAGCAGCACTACGAACCCCAAGGGGGTTACCACTGAAGCTTTCTTT. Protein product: CASSTTNPKGVTTEAFF.